These 27 T cell receptor beta chains share one sample of origin, sequenced in a study of beta chain features in type 1 diabetes. Broader study findings: Patients with Type 1 diabetes showed moderately but significantly shorter TCRB CDR3s in all four CD4+ subsets.

What these receptors recognize is not known. Every bit of the isolated RNA underwent reverse transcription, so sequencing read expressed TCRB transcripts. Sequencing was performed with immunoSEQ multiplex PCR; in TCRdb, only in-frame clones are kept and a portion is missing. This sample has 500,000 to 850,000 clones, with around 15% found just once. Sequencing used naive CD4+ T cells from blood. All receptors derive from a young man with type 1 diabetes.

The chain couples TRBV6-5 to TRBJ2-1, with 7 bases identical to TRBD1. V was clipped by 4 bases and J by 9 bases; unmatched bases: 12. Germline V CDR1 and CDR2: MNHEY, SVGAGI. This CDR3 region has 15 residues. Here the CDR3 DNA reads TGTGCCAGCAGTTCCCGGGACAGACCTTCGGGTGAGCAGTTCTTC. Translated: CASSSRDRPSGEQFF.

V is TRBV7-2 and J is TRBJ2-7; the match to TRBD1 covers 8 bases. CDR1 SGHTA and CDR2 FQGNSA come from the germline V gene. Trimming removed 5 bases from V and 2 bases from J; junction bases left unmatched: 5. The CDR3 has 14 residues. CDR3 in amino acids: CASSPDRVTYEQYF. The DNA for the CDR3 is TGTGCCAGCAGCCCGGACAGGGTGACCTACGAGCAGTACTTC.

The chain joins TRBV30 to TRBJ1-6, with D possibly matching TRBD1 (5 bases). Germline V gene lookup returns CDR1 GTSNPN and CDR2 SVGIG (reference sequence). The length of the CDR3 is 14 residues. Trimming left V 5 bases short and J 10 bases short, with 18 bases between. The CDR3 DNA reads as TGTGCCTGGTCCGGGGCCAGAAGGGGATCACCCCTCCACTTT. Translated: CAWSGARRGSPLHF.

The gene calls are TRBV4-1 and TRBJ1-1; no reliable D call. Germline V lookup: CDR1 MGHRA, CDR2 YSYEKL. The CDR3 is 11 amino acids. Trimming removed 0 bases at V and 9 bases at J, with 5 bases between. The CDR3 region is CASSQDRKAFF. The CDR3 DNA reads TGCGCCAGCAGCCAAGATAGGAAAGCTTTCTTT.

In its sample, this clone was seen a few times. V gene TRBV4-2 combines with J gene TRBJ1-3, with 7 bases aligning to TRBD1. Germline assignment: CDR1 LGHNA and CDR2 YNFKEQ. V lost 4 bases and J lost 0; bases outside the gene matches: 9. This CDR3 has 17 amino acids. The CDR3 DNA follows: TGTGCCAGCAGCCGAAGAGGGGACAGCGGCTCTGGAAACACCATATATTTT. Protein sequence: CASSRRGDSGSGNTIYF.

This chain uses TRBV28 with TRBJ1-1; TRBD1 matches at 7 bases. The CDR3 consists of 14 residues. J gave up 4 bases and V 5 bases, and 7 bases lay outside the gene matches. From germline, CDR1 is MDHEN and CDR2 SYDVKM. This CDR3 is CASSPGQDGTEAFF. CDR3 in DNA: TGTGCCAGCAGTCCCGGACAGGATGGCACTGAAGCTTTCTTT.

V is TRBV15 and J is TRBJ2-4; 7 bases are a match to TRBD2. Losses at the gene ends were 5 bases for V and 0 bases for J; bases not matched to a gene: 4. Per germline, CDR1 LNHNV and CDR2 YYDKDF (reference sequence). The CDR3 is 15 residues long. The chain's CDR3 is CATSLGGLAKNIQYF. The CDR3 DNA follows: TGTGCCACCAGCCTCGGGGGGTTAGCCAAAAACATTCAGTACTTC. Complete variable domain (other parts from reference TRBV15 and TRBJ2-4): DAMVIQNPRYQVTQFGKPVTLSCSQTLNHNVMYWYQQKSSQAPKLLFHYYDKDFNNEADTPDNFQSRRPNTSFCFLDIRSPGLGDTAMYLCATSLGGLAKNIQYFGAGTRLSVL.

The chain is built from TRBV2 and TRBJ2-2; 10 bases align to TRBD1. Trimming cost V 6 bases and J 6 bases; bases outside gene matches: 13. Germline V lookup: CDR1 SNHLY, CDR2 FYNNEI. CDR3 length equals 17 residues. The CDR3 coding sequence is TGTGCCAGCAGACCCAACAGCCCCGGGACAGGGGCCGGGGAGCTGTTTTTT. This sequence encodes CASRPNSPGTGAGELFF.

The chain is built from TRBV21-1 and TRBJ1-1. TRBV21-1 is reported as a pseudogene. CDR3 size: 14 residues. CDR3 coding DNA: TGTGCCAGCAGCAAATTGATCATGAACACTGAAGCTTTCTTT. Translated, it gives CASSKLIMNTEAFF.

This clone has just a few counts. The CDR3 region is CASSPRDRPGTTNTGELFF. Written as DNA, the CDR3 is TGCGCCAGCAGCCCCAGGGACCGTCCCGGGACAACGAACACCGGGGAGCTGTTTTTT. The chain uses TRBV5-1 and TRBJ2-2; tentative D call: TRBD1 (6 bases). Germline V lookup: CDR1 SGHRS, CDR2 YFSETQ. Trimming took 4 bases from V and 0 from J, leaving 22 bases between them. This CDR3 has 19 amino acids.

This clone was detected only a few times. This chain links TRBV14 with TRBJ2-1, with 10 bases that match TRBD1. Germline CDR1 reads SGHDN; CDR2 reads FVKESK. V lost 4 bases and J lost 4; bases outside the gene matches: 7. This CDR3 is built from 16 residues. This chain's CDR3 is CASSRGTGVPYNEQFF. CDR3 bases: TGTGCCAGCAGCCGGGGGACAGGGGTACCATACAATGAGCAGTTCTTC.

This clone was found a few times. V gene TRBV7-8 combines with J gene TRBJ2-2; D remains ambiguous. CDR1 is SGHVS, CDR2 FQNEAQ, per germline. The CDR3 is 16 amino acids. Trimming took off 2 bases at V and 1 base at J, with 11 bases between the two ends. In DNA form, the CDR3 reads TGTGCCAGCAGCTTAACTGCCAGCGTGAACACCGGGGAGCTGTTTTTT. It specifies CASSLTASVNTGELFF.

Only a few counts were recorded for this clone. The chain is built from TRBV28 and TRBJ2-1; 13 bases are a match to TRBD2. The CDR3 runs to 14 residues. The germline V gene encodes CDR1 MDHEN and CDR2 SYDVKM. The trim removed 9 bases at V and 7 bases at J, leaving 6 bases unmatched. In DNA form, the CDR3 reads TGTGCCAGTTTTCCGGGACTAGCGGGGAATGAGCAGTTCTTC. This sequence encodes CASFPGLAGNEQFF.

Comment on this clone: At one of its ends the junction is not consistent with the germline gene, which may arise from a read error. The chain couples TRBV5-4 to TRBJ2-7, with 10 nucleotides matching TRBD2. CDR3 length: 17 amino acids. Germline V gives CDR1 SGHNT, CDR2 YYREEE (reference sequence). The CDR3 coding sequence is TGCGCCAGCAGCCGCGAGGCTAGCGGGGGCCCGTCCTACGAGCAGTACTTC. This codes for CASSREASGGPSYEQYF. Together with reference TRBV5-4 and TRBJ2-7, the CDR3 gives the full variable domain: ETGVTQSPTHLIKTRGQQVTLRCSSQSGHNTVSWYQQALGQGPQFIFQYYREEENGRGNFPPRFSGLQFPNYSSELNVNALELDDSALYLCASSREASGGPSYEQYFGPGTRLTVT.

The chain uses TRBV7-3 and TRBJ1-1; no clear D gene. The V end was cut by 1 base, the J end by 1 base, with 4 bases between. Germline assignment: CDR1 SGHTA and CDR2 FQGTGA. This CDR3 spans 13 amino acids. CDR3 in amino acids: CASSLMENTEAFF. DNA for the CDR3: TGTGCCAGCAGCTTAATGGAGAACACTGAAGCTTTCTTT.

Points on this clone: One junction end disagrees with the germline gene, perhaps due to a read error. The V and J genes are TRBV7-2 and TRBJ2-5, with D perhaps matching TRBD1 or TRBD2 (5 bases each). This CDR3 is built from 16 residues. CDR1 and CDR2 from the germline V gene are SGHTA and FQGNSA. Here the CDR3 reads CASSLAYRDHQETQYF. CDR3 coding DNA: TGTGCCAGCAGCCTAGCTTACCGGGACCACCAAGAGACCCAGTACTTC.

The chain links TRBV7-6 to TRBJ1-5, with D tentatively TRBD1 (5 bases). Germline V CDR1 and CDR2: SGHVS, FNYEAQ. The CDR3 is made up of 16 amino acids. The V gene lost 5 bases and the J gene lost 0 bases, with 14 bases spanning the gap. The CDR3 nucleotides read TGTGCCAGCAGCGGGGGGACGGTCAATAGCAATCAGCCCCAGCATTTT. Translation: CASSGGTVNSNQPQHF.

This clone has a handful of counts. The rearrangement uses TRBV5-1 and TRBJ2-5, with TRBD2 matching 8 bases. The CDR3 extends over 13 amino acids. CDR1 and CDR2 (germline): SGHRS, YFSETQ. V was clipped by 7 bases and J by 1 base; unmatched bases: 3. In nucleotides, the CDR3 is TGCGCCAGCCACGGGACTAGCCAAGAGACCCAGTACTTC. Translated, it gives CASHGTSQETQYF.

The J gene is TRBJ2-1, the V gene TRBV6-5; tentative D call: TRBD2 (5 bases). The CDR3 has 16 amino acids. CDR1 and CDR2 (germline): MNHEY, SVGAGI. Between the trimmed V and J ends, which lost 4 bases and 2 bases, there was a span of 15 bases. The CDR3 DNA sequence: TGTGCCAGCAGTTCCACATCGAGGGTCGCCTACAATGAGCAGTTCTTC. This translates into CASSSTSRVAYNEQFF.

The CDR3 DNA follows: TGCGCCAGCAGCCGGTTGGCAGGGATTCCAGATACGCAGTATTTT. Its translation is CASSRLAGIPDTQYF. V is TRBV5-1 and J is TRBJ2-3; a possible D gene is TRBD1 (5 bases). The germline V and J ends were trimmed by 4 bases and 4 bases, with 16 bases remaining between them. The CDR3 is 15 residues long. CDR1 SGHRS and CDR2 YFSETQ come from the germline V gene.

This clone came up a few times. The chain joins TRBV5-1 to TRBJ2-3; 7 bases fit TRBD2. Germline V gene sequence: CDR1 SGHRS, CDR2 YFSETQ. The CDR3 extends over 14 amino acids. After removal of 5 bases from V and 4 bases from J, the junction contained 7 bases not matched to a gene. CDR3 protein: CASSPGTTADTQYF. For the CDR3, the DNA is TGCGCCAGCAGTCCTGGGACTACGGCAGATACGCAGTATTTT.

The chain joins TRBV25-1 to TRBJ1-1; D call uncertain. The germline V gene encodes CDR1 MGHDK and CDR2 SYGVNS. The V end was cut by 3 bases, the J end by 1 base, with 3 bases between. CDR3 length equals 12 residues. CDR3 residues: CASSDRNTEAFF. The CDR3 nucleotides read TGTGCCAGCAGTGATCGGAACACTGAAGCTTTCTTT.

This clone came up a few times. J is TRBJ2-4 and V is TRBV11-1; tentatively, D is TRBD1 or TRBD2 (5 bases each). The CDR3 is made up of 14 amino acids. Germline CDR1 and CDR2: SGHAT and FQDESV (reference sequence). Between the trimmed V and J ends, which lost 3 bases and 2 bases, there was a span of 8 bases. The CDR3 region is CASSFGTSKNIQYF. The CDR3 nucleotides are TGTGCCAGCAGCTTCGGGACGTCCAAAAACATTCAGTACTTC.

This clone has only a few counts. This chain uses TRBV19 with TRBJ2-1, with 9 bases fitting TRBD2. The CDR3 totals 21 residues. Germline CDR1 reads LNHDA; CDR2 reads SQIVND (reference sequence). The trim removed 1 base at V and 0 bases at J, leaving 16 bases unmatched. The DNA of the CDR3 is TGTGCCAGTAGTATAGGACTCAGGGGAAAGCGGGAGGTGGCCTCCTACAATGAGCAGTTCTTC. Translation: CASSIGLRGKREVASYNEQFF.

This chain connects TRBV7-9 to TRBJ2-1; TRBD1 or TRBD2 may be the D gene (5 bases each). V was trimmed by 8 bases and J by 0 bases, leaving 17 bases between them. CDR1 and CDR2 (germline): SEHNR, FQNEAQ (reference sequence). The CDR3 is 16 residues long. The CDR3 loop is CASELGVGYSYNEQFF. In DNA, the CDR3 is TGTGCCAGCGAACTAGGGGTCGGATACTCCTACAATGAGCAGTTCTTC. Looking up the rest from reference TRBV7-9 and TRBJ2-1 gives the full variable domain: DTGVSQNPRHKITKRGQNVTFRCDPISEHNRLYWYRQTLGQGPEFLTYFQNEAQLEKSRLLSDRFSAERPKGSFSTLEIQRTEQGDSAMYLCASELGVGYSYNEQFFGPGTRLTVL.

The CDR3 here is CASSFGGQAQETQYF. As DNA, the CDR3 is TGTGCCAGCAGCTTTGGGGGACAGGCCCAAGAGACCCAGTACTTC. This chain uses TRBV7-9 with TRBJ2-5; 8 bases are shared with TRBD1. The CDR3 is made up of 15 amino acids. Germline V gene lookup returns CDR1 SEHNR and CDR2 FQNEAQ (reference sequence). V lost 3 bases and J lost 1; bases outside the gene matches: 4.

This clone was picked up a small number of times. The chain is built from TRBV10-2 and TRBJ1-4; a weak D match, TRBD1 (5 bases). Germline assignment: CDR1 WSHSY and CDR2 SAAADI. V lost 6 bases and J 8 bases, leaving 13 bases between the germline ends. The CDR3 runs 13 residues. CDR3 DNA sequence: TGCGCCAGCAGGACAGAGGAAGGGGAAAAACTGTTTTTT. Protein: CASRTEEGEKLFF.